These 10 T cell receptor beta chains were all obtained from the same sample, sequenced in a study of blood T cells in healthy people across ages. A second PCR of about 7 to 12 cycles used a sample-barcoded 5' primer and a J-beta primer mix. From the 5' RACE reads, TCRdb called clonotypes with MiXCR, one entry per CDR3 protein. Among 2 million or so distinct CDR3 sequences, roughly 49% were seen once, and the ten largest hold less than 2.5%. The sequencing sample was made of blood. The receptor source for this set is a woman in her thirties or forties in good health.

This chain links TRBV10-3 with TRBJ2-6; D gene unclear. Germline assignment: CDR1 ENHRY and CDR2 SYGVKD. V shed 7 bases and J shed 0 bases, with 4 bases lying between them. The CDR3 runs 13 residues. The CDR3: CAIKASGANVLTF. Here the CDR3 DNA reads TGTGCCATCAAAGCCTCTGGGGCCAACGTCCTGACTTTC.

The chain couples TRBV20-1 to TRBJ2-1; D might be TRBD2 (6 bases). Germline loops: CDR1 DFQATT, CDR2 SNEGSKA (reference sequence). The CDR3 spans 14 residues. V lost 5 bases and J lost 2, with 13 bases in between. The CDR3 is CSALAIHTYNEQFF. The CDR3 coding sequence is TGCAGTGCTCTAGCGATACACACCTACAATGAGCAGTTCTTC.

The V and J genes are TRBV6-2 or TRBV6-3 and TRBJ2-5; no reliable D call. The V and J ends lost 0 bases and 2 bases respectively, with 10 bases between them. The CDR3 covers 15 residues. Germline CDR1 reads MNHEY; CDR2 reads SVGEGT. In nucleotides, the CDR3 is TGTGCCAGCAGTTACTCGATCGGGTTACAAGAGACCCAGTACTTC. Translated, it gives CASSYSIGLQETQYF.

The V gene is TRBV25-1, the J gene TRBJ1-1, with TRBD1 identical over 7 bases. Germline trimming cut 3 bases from V and 0 bases from J; bases unmatched to any gene: 4. The CDR3 totals 15 residues. The V gene's germline CDR1 is MGHDK and CDR2 SYGVNS. The CDR3 DNA sequence: TGTGCCAGCAGTGATTACAGGGGCGTGAACACTGAAGCTTTCTTT. It yields the protein CASSDYRGVNTEAFF.

This clonotype has more than one count but fewer than ten. This chain uses TRBV5-5 with TRBJ1-6, with 8 bases that match TRBD1. Germline trimming cut 0 bases from V and 10 bases from J; bases unmatched to any gene: 6. Germline values: CDR1 SGHKS, CDR2 YYEKEE (reference sequence). The CDR3 extends over 15 amino acids. The CDR3 sequence is CASSLDRGTSSPLHF. For the CDR3, the DNA is TGTGCCAGCAGCTTGGACAGGGGGACTTCGTCACCCCTCCACTTT.

CDR3 DNA sequence: TGCAGTGCTAGAGATCCTAGGGGAAGATCCTTCCAAGAGACCCAGTACTTC. This gives the protein CSARDPRGRSFQETQYF. The V and J genes are TRBV20-1 and TRBJ2-5, with D perhaps matching TRBD1 (5 bases). Germline V gene lookup returns CDR1 DFQATT and CDR2 SNEGSKA (reference sequence). CDR3 length: 17 residues. Trimming left V 0 bases short and J 1 base short, with 18 bases between.

CDR3 sequence: CASSHDPASRDIQYF. CDR3 coding DNA: TGTGCCAGCAGCCATGATCCGGCTAGCAGGGACATTCAGTACTTC. The chain employs TRBV4-2 and TRBJ2-4; D is possibly TRBD1 or TRBD2 (5 bases each). Germline CDR1 LGHNA, CDR2 YNFKEQ. CDR3 length: 15 residues. V dropped 3 bases and J dropped 8 bases, with 17 bases sitting between them.

The gene calls are TRBV20-1 and TRBJ2-3; 8 nucleotides match TRBD2. Per germline, CDR1 DFQATT and CDR2 SNEGSKA (reference sequence). With V trimmed by 6 bases and J by 3 bases, 17 bases remained unmatched. The CDR3 runs 17 residues. The CDR3 loop is CSAITIGIAGKTDTQYF. CDR3 nucleotide sequence: TGCAGTGCCATTACAATTGGAATAGCGGGGAAGACAGATACGCAGTATTTT.

The chain employs TRBV29-1 and TRBJ2-1; a weak D match, TRBD2 (5 bases). The germline CDR1 and CDR2 sequences are SQVTM and ANQGSEA. Trimming pared 3 bases from V and 9 bases from J, leaving 12 bases between. The CDR3 extends over 12 amino acids. The CDR3 nucleotides read TGCAGCGTTGACGGGAACTCCGTTGAGCAGTTCTTC. Its translation: CSVDGNSVEQFF.

This sequence joins TRBV6-1 and TRBJ1-5; 8 bases match TRBD1. Germline CDR1 MNHNS, CDR2 SASEGT. There are 16 residues in the CDR3. With V trimmed by 5 bases and J by 7 bases, 13 bases remained unmatched. The CDR3 region is CASSHDPTGVRQPQHF. The CDR3 nucleotides read TGTGCCAGCAGTCACGACCCGACAGGGGTGAGACAGCCCCAGCATTTT.